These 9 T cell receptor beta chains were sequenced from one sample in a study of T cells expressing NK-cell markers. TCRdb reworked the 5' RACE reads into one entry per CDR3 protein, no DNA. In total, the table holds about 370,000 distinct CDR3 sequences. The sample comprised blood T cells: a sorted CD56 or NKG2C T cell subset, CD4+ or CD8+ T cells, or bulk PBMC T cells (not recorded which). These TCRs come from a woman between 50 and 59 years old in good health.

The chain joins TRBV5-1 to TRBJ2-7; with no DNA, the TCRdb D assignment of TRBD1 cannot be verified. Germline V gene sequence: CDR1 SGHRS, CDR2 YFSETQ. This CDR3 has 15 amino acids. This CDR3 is CASSLSGQGTGEQYF.

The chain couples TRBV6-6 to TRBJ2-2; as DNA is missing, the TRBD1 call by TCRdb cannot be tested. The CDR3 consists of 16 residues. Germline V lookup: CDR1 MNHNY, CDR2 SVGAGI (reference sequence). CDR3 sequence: CATTAGPPPNTGELFF.

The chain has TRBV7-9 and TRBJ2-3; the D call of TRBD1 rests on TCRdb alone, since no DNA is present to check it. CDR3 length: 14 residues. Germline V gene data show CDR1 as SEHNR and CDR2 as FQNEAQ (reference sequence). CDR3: CASSLGDRGGTQYF.

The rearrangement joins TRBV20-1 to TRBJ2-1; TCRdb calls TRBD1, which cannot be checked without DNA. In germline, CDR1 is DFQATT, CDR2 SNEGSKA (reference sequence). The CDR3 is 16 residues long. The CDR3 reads CSARGTGARSYNEQFF.

The CDR3 here is CASSVGDRVTDIQYF. The rearrangement uses TRBV9 and TRBJ2-4; TCRdb indicates TRBD1, and absent DNA this call remains unverified. The CDR3 is 15 amino acids. In germline, CDR1 is SGDLS, CDR2 YYNGEE. The complete variable domain, with remaining parts taken from reference TRBV9 and TRBJ2-4, reads DSGVTQTPKHLITATGQRVTLRCSPRSGDLSVYWYQQSLDQGLQFLIQYYNGEERAKGNILERFSAQQFPDLHSELNLSSLELGDSALYFCASSVGDRVTDIQYFGAGTRLSVL.

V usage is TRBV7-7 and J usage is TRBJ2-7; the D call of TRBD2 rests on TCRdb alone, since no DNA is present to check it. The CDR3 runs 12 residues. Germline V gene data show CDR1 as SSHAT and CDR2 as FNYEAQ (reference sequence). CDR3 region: CASSPLTNEQYF. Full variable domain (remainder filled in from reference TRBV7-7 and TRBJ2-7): GAGVSQSPRYKVTKRGQDVTLRCDPISSHATLYWYQQALGQGPEFLTYFNYEAQPDKSGLPSDRFSAERPEGSISTLTIQRTEQRDSAMYRCASSPLTNEQYFGPGTRLTVT.

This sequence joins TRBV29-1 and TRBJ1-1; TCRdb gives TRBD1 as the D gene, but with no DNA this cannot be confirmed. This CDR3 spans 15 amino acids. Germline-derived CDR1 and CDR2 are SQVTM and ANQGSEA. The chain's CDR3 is CSVESLGRGKTEAFF.

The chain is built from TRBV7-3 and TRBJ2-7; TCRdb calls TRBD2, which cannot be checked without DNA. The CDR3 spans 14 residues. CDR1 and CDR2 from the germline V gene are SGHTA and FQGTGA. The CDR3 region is CASSQKGALGEQYF.

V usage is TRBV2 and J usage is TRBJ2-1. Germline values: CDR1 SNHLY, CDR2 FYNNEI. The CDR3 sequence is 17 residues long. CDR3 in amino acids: CASSEALWSVSYNEQFF.